The text below deals with one T cell receptor beta chain. The data were taken from a study of T-cell memory formation after mild COVID-19. TCRdb recomputed calls from the 5' RACE reads with MiXCR, one row per CDR3 protein. The sample includes about 430,000 distinct CDR3 sequences, 20% to 30% of them seen just once. The CDR3 spans 16 residues. Looked up from germline, CDR1 is SGHRS and CDR2 is YFSETQ. V was pared by 2 bases and J by 2 bases, with 5 bases of the junction left unmatched. This sequence joins TRBV5-1 and TRBJ2-3, with 10 bases lining up with TRBD2. The sequenced sample was PBMCs or a T cell subset sorted from them (not recorded which). This clonotype originated in an adult woman who had mild COVID-19 (a few samples of this study predate the infection). Cell type and time point are not known. The CDR3 DNA reads TGCGCCAGCAGCTTCCGAGCGGGGGGGTACACAGATACGCAGTATTTT. Protein: CASSFRAGGYTDTQYF. Supplemented by reference TRBV5-1 and TRBJ2-3, the full variable domain reads KAGVTQTPRYLIKTRGQQVTLSCSPISGHRSVSWYQQTPGQGLQFLFEYFSETQRNKGNFPGRFSGRQFSNSRSEMNVSTLELGDSALYLCASSFRAGGYTDTQYFGPGTRLTVL.